This TCR beta chain was sequenced in a study of blood T cell repertoires in COVID-19. Study background: Donors in the United States, Italy and Spain gave samples during acute or convalescent COVID-19. From T cells, B-cell-depleted T cells, or PBMCs came the material, which was cDNA or gDNA.

Under the authors' procedure: Reference gene primer amplification gave nucleated cell count estimates. The table came from immunoSEQ multiplex PCR; TCRdb's copy has only in-frame clones and leaves some out. Clone size and the V and J calls come from that table; the DNA yielded D and trimming. The sample contains over 150,000 clones, approximately 90% of which appear only once. Germline V CDR1 and CDR2: SNHLY, FYNNEI. CDR3 length equals 15 residues. V lost 6 bases to trimming and J lost 4 bases; unmatched junction nucleotides: 8. The rearrangement links TRBV2 to TRBJ1-1, with 10 bases that match TRBD1. This sequence was found in a man aged 50-59 years with acute or convalescent COVID-19. Sequencing was performed on peripheral blood. The CDR3 DNA reads TGTGCCAGCAGCGTGGACAGGGGGACGGGCACTGAAGCTTTCTTT. Translated: CASSVDRGTGTEAFF. The entire variable domain, with the rest obtained from reference TRBV2 and TRBJ1-1, is as follows: EPEVTQTPSHQVTQMGQEVILRCVPISNHLYFYWYRQILGQKVEFLVSFYNNEISEKSEIFDDQFSVERPDGSNFTLKIRSTKLEDSAMYFCASSVDRGTGTEAFFGQGTRLTVV.